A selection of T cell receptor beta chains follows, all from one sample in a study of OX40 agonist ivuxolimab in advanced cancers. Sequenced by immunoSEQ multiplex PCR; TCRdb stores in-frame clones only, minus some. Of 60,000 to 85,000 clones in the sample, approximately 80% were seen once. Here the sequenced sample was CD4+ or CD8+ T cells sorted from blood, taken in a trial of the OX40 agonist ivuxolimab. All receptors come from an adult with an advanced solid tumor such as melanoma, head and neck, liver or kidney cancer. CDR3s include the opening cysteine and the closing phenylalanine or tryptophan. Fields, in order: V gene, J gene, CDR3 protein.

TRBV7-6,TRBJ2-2,CASSLGPRELFF
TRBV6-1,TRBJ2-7,CASSPTAGVVGEQYF
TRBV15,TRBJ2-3,CATGGRPTDTQYF
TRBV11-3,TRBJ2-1,CASSFRSGGNNEQFF
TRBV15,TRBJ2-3,CATSRDTGSQDTQYF
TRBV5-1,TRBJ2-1,CASSLATGGIDEQFF
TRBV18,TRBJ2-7,CASSPTLAESYEQYF
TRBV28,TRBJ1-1,CAVIKQGNTEAFF
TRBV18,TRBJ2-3,CASSPSSGGSTDTQYF
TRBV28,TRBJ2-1,CASSLFAGAAWGEQFF
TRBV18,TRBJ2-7,CASSPGGQRKYEQYF
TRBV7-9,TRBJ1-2,CASSKTEYGYTF
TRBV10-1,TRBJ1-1,CASSWDRNTEAFF
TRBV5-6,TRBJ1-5,CASSYGGSSQPQHF